The subject of this entry is one TCR beta chain. Its target is unknown. This specimen belongs to a study of cytomegalovirus exposure and HLA in healthy donors. Overall study findings and caveats: In a later analysis, TCR association rates varied by HLA locus: DRB1 most, HLA-C fewest. Productive rates of about 90% or about 30% were seen for most TCR beta V segments in an earlier analysis.

The PCR employed 60 Vbeta primers together with 13 Jbeta primers. The table came from immunoSEQ multiplex PCR; TCRdb's copy has only in-frame clones and leaves some out. In the table there are about 95,000 clones, about four fifths of which are singletons. The V and J ends lost 6 bases and 5 bases, in that order; junction bases with no gene match: 10. This CDR3 has 15 residues. Germline V gives CDR1 KGHSH, CDR2 LQKENI. The sequence was collected from a woman in her sixties or seventies in good health and CMV-seropositive. Sequenced: PBMCs. The chain couples TRBV18 to TRBJ1-5; 7 positions match TRBD1. The CDR3 region is CASSENRGQDQPQHF. CDR3 in DNA: TGTGCCAGCTCCGAGAACAGGGGACAAGATCAGCCCCAGCATTTT.